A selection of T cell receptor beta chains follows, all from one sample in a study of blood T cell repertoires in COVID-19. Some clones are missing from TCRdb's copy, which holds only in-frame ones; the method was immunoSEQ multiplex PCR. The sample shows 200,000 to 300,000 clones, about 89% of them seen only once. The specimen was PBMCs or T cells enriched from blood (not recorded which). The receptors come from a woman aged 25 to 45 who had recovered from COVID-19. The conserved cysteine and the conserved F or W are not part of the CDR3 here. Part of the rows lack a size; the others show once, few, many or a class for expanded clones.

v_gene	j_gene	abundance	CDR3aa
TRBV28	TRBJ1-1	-	ASRSGTGQNTEAF
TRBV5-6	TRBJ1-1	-	ASSFVAGRTEAF
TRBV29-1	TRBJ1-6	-	SVSIDGEAGSPLH
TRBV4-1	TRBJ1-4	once	ASSPGFQSEKLF
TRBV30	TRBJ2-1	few	AWSPGIGDEQF
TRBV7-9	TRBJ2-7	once	ASSLTGGGGEQY
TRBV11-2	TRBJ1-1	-	ASSWTGEDTEAF
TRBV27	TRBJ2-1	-	ASRSSASYNEQF
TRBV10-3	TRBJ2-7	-	AISFDRELYEQY
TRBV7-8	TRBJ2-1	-	ASSLTLAVNFYNEQF
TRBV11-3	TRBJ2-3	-	ASSLGLTAGTDTQY
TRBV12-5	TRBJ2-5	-	ASGLSVLGALETQY
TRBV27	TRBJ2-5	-	ASSLWGTTQETQY
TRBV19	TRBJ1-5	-	ASRGQGASNQPQH
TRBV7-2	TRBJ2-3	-	ASSLQSGGSGADTQY
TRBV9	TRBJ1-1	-	ASSLSGATEAF
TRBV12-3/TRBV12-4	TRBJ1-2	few	ASRLAGGYGYT
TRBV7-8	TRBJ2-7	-	ASSLGLAASSYEQY
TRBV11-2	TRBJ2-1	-	ASSLGPGGSYNEQF
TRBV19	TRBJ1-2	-	ASTVAEANYGYT
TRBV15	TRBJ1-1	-	ATSRRGQETEAF
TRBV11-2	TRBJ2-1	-	ASSLGRGADEQF
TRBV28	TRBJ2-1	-	ASSQGLYLYNEQF
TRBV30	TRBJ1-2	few	AWSVLPPGQGLIGYT
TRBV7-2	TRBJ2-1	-	ASSPIPARGEQF
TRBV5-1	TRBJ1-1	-	ASSFRTANTEAF
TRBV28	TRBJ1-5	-	ASSWGDRGNQPQH
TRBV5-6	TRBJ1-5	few	ASSFSQGTSNQPQH
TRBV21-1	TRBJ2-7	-	ASILRAGVSTYEQY
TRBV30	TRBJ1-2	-	AWSGTVSGYT
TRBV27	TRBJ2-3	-	ASTRRGGLNTDTQY
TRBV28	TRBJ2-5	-	ASRDSDRFLETQY
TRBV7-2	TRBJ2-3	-	ASSLAGVDTQY
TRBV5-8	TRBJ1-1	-	ASSTGTPMNTEAF
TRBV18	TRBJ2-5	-	ASSGGTQETQY
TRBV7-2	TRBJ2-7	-	ASSTGTSVPYEQY
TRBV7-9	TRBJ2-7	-	ASSLAGGTGSPREQY
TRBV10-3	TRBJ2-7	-	AISEESGLAVDEQY
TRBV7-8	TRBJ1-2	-	ASSPGGGNYGYT
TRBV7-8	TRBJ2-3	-	ASSVSGQITDTQY
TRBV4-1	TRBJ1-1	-	ASSRERGSTEAF
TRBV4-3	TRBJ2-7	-	ASSQEKSEDYEQY
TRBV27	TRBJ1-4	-	ASTSGDRGQKLF
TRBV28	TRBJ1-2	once	ASSSGGAAYGYT
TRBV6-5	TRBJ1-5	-	ASSRTGLNQPQH
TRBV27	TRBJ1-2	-	ASSLSRRDYGYT
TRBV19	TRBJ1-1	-	ASKDGTGGTEAF
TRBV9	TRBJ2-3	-	ASSVNRGSGDTQY
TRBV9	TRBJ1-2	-	ASSWGGQGNFGYT
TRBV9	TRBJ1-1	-	ASSVGADPSEAF
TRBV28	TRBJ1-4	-	ASRLTGANEKLF
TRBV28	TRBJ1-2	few	ASSGGTDYGYT
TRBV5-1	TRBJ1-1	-	ASSPDRTGTEAF
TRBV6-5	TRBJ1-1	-	ASSLRTASEAF
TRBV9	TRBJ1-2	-	ASSPGQGNYGYT
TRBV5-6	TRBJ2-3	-	ASSFGLEARTQY
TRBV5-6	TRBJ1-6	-	ASSLGGGRSPLH
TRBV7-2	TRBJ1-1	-	ASSPAGGRAEAF